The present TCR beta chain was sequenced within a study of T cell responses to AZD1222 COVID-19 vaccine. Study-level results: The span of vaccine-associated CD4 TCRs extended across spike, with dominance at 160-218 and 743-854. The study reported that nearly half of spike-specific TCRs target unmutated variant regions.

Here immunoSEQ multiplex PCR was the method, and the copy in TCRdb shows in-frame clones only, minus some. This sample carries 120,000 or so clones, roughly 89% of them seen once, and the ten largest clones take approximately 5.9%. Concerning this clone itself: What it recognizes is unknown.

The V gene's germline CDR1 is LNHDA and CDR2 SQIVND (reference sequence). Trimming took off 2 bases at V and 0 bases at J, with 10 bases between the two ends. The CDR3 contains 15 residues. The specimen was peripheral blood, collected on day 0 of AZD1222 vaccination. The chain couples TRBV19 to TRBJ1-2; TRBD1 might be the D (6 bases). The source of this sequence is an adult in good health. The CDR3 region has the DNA TGTGCCAGTAGTATAAGGGGGACGACTAACTATGGCTACACCTTC. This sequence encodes CASSIRGTTNYGYTF. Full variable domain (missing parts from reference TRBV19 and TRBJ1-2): DGGITQSPKYLFRKEGQNVTLSCEQNLNHDAMYWYRQDPGQGLRLIYYSQIVNDFQKGDIAEGYSVSREKKESFPLTVTSAQKNPTAFYLCASSIRGTTNYGYTFGSGTRLTVV.